This T cell receptor (beta chain) was captured by sequencing in a study of OX40 agonist ivuxolimab in advanced cancers. Autoimmune disease history or systemic immunosuppression was exclusionary. At baseline, cycle 4 day 1, and cycle 7 day 1, blood was sampled. About this clone: No antigen is known for it.

TCRdb's table, derived via immunoSEQ multiplex PCR, lists solely in-frame clones and lacks some. Of roughly 20,000 clones listed, 74% were seen once; the top ten hold roughly a third. Germline V gene data show CDR1 as MDHEN and CDR2 as SYDVKM. The CDR3 has 16 amino acids. V was trimmed by 7 bases and J by 5 bases, leaving 23 bases between them. Study outcomes and limitations: Some patients who did not respond also had low normalized T-cell clonal expansion. In general, CD8+ T cells held more expanded clones than CD4+ did, on average.

The TCR sequence derives from an adult with an advanced solid tumor such as melanoma, head and neck, liver or kidney cancer. The sequences come from CD4+ or CD8+ T cells sorted from blood, collected in a trial of the OX40 agonist ivuxolimab. The genes are TRBV28 and TRBJ1-1; D is unresolved. CDR3 loop: CASTDPGWARRTEAFF. The CDR3 nucleotides read TGTGCCAGCACCGATCCAGGCTGGGCACGGAGAACTGAAGCTTTCTTT.